The clone carrying this TCR beta chain appeared a few times. Produced via immunoSEQ multiplex PCR; TCRdb's table is partial and in-frame only. The sample contains approximately 81,000 clones, approximately 96% of which appear only once. This sample was included in a study of technical replicates of blood from a few donors. Per the germline V gene, CDR1 is MNHEY and CDR2 is SMNVEV (reference sequence). V was trimmed by 5 bases and J by 0 bases, leaving 5 bases between them. The CDR3 runs 13 residues. The material sequenced was T cells isolated from PBMCs. The source of this sequence is a human donor in good health. The rearrangement uses TRBV27 and TRBJ1-5, with D unresolved. CDR3 region: CASSMYSNQPQHF. The CDR3 bases are TGTGCCAGCAGTATGTATAGCAATCAGCCCCAGCATTTT.